This TCR beta chain is drawn from a study of cytomegalovirus exposure and HLA in healthy donors. J lost 3 bases, V lost 4 bases, and 4 bases had no gene match. Germline assignment: CDR1 SGHDN and CDR2 FVKESK. The CDR3 sequence is 15 residues long. Study findings and constraints: The study recorded around 160 TCR beta chains that were cytomegalovirus-associated. CMV serostatus stood as the only immune exposure information on hand.

A word on this clone: Its matching antigen is unknown.

The PCR was carried out with 60 Vbeta primers and 13 Jbeta primers. Here immunoSEQ multiplex PCR was the method, and the copy in TCRdb shows in-frame clones only, minus some. The sample consists of around 91,000 clones, around three quarters of them appearing once. This TCR came from a woman aged 40 to 50 in good health and CMV-seropositive. The J gene is TRBJ2-1, the V gene TRBV14, with TRBD2 identical over 9 bases. Sequences were obtained from PBMCs. Written as DNA, the CDR3 is TGTGCCAGCAGCCCGAGCGGGAGGAGCTACAATGAGCAGTTCTTC. Protein product: CASSPSGRSYNEQFF.